The entry below describes one T cell receptor beta chain. Its antigen is unknown. No base quality information exists; no much larger clone differs at one position. This entry is derived from a study of post-analysis software for immune sequencing data (dated by TCRdb to the mid-2010s). The study in broad terms: Recorded disease courses included relapsing-remitting, secondary progressive and progressive-relapsing multiple sclerosis, with some patients lacking subtype annotation. The patient repertoires were set against 10 to 11 previously published healthy control repertoires from donors whose ages ranged from roughly 6 to 26 years. A subset of samples was prepared in parallel using single-end sample barcoding, then pooled and co-amplified after Illumina adapter ligation. Study-wide findings and limitations: Several TRBV segments, including TRBV5-6, TRBV5-1 and TRBV20-1, were significantly more frequent in patients than controls. Multiple sclerosis patients had significantly lower normalized Chao1 diversity than controls, a result that suggests substantial peripheral T-cell clonal expansion. The control group was slightly older than the multiple sclerosis patient group. When samples were clustered directly using the F measure, samples prepared in the same batch co-clustered strongly, which prompted a batch-effect correction.

Measured from the cysteine to the phenylalanine, the CDR3 is 16 residues long. The DNA shown is the 48-base CDR3, in frame from base 1. CDR1 and CDR2 are drawn from the germline V gene (reference sequence): DFQATT, SNEGSKA. Unmatched junction bases come to 9, with V trimmed by 2 bases and J by 2 bases. Library generation was performed with PCR. The data were produced on an Illumina HiSeq 2500. Unique molecular identifiers were incorporated into TCR beta cDNA libraries to reduce PCR and sequencing biases. Every 1 to 10 million input T cells yielded about 500,000 cDNA molecules, meaning each molecule approximated one T cell. The patient libraries were prepared and sequenced with the same protocol used for the earlier healthy control dataset. Within a given batch, samples were prepared together, multiplexed and sequenced on the same HiSeq lane. The source study handled its data this way. Raw barcoded reads were processed with MIGEC, discarding single-read molecular identifier groups before consensus assembly and CDR3 extraction. VDJtools was used for post-analysis of the clonotype tables, and diversity was normalized by down-sampling every dataset to the size of the smallest sample. Repertoire overlap clustering matched CDR3 amino acid but not nucleotide sequences to correct batch-related cross-sample contamination. TCRdb cleaned the public reads at Q25 with fastp, built clones with MiXCR and kept in-frame beta chains. Under each unique CDR3 protein, matching rows form one entry showing the most common genes and DNA. In this record, the V and J calls reflect TCRdb's handling and not the investigators' own analysis. Across this sample there are about 430,000 distinct CDR3 sequences, with approximately 38% seen only once. The ten most abundant clones make up 6.5% to 8% of the sample.

To demonstrate the VDJtools post-analysis software, TCR beta repertoires were profiled from the peripheral blood of about 14 young patients with multiple sclerosis. The multiple sclerosis patients were children and adolescents ranging in age from roughly 6 to 15 years. The material sequenced was blood. The V and J segments used are TRBV20-1 and TRBJ2-3, and 8 junctional nucleotides match TRBD1. This sequence was found in a girl aged 2-15 years with multiple sclerosis. The sequence in DNA is TGCAGTGCTAGAACCTTGGACAGGGTATACACAGATACGCAGTATTTT. Its protein reads: CSARTLDRVYTDTQYF.